This T cell receptor beta chain was recovered during a study of control samples from healthy donors and cancer patients. The germline V gene has CDR1 LGHNA and CDR2 YNFKEQ. V trimming: 0 bases; J trimming: 4 bases; junction bases outside the gene matches: 7. The CDR3 is made up of 18 amino acids. Assay used: immunoSEQ multiplex PCR; TCRdb lists only in-frame clones, some missing. The sample yields roughly 120,000 clones, more than 75% seen once. The clonotype originates from a woman aged 65 to 85 in good health. The V gene is TRBV4-2, the J gene TRBJ2-3; 13 nucleotides align to TRBD2. The sample consisted of blood. CDR3 in DNA: TGTGCCAGCAGCCAAGAAGGGGGACTAGCGGGGTTACCAGATACGCAGTATTTT. This sequence encodes CASSQEGGLAGLPDTQYF.